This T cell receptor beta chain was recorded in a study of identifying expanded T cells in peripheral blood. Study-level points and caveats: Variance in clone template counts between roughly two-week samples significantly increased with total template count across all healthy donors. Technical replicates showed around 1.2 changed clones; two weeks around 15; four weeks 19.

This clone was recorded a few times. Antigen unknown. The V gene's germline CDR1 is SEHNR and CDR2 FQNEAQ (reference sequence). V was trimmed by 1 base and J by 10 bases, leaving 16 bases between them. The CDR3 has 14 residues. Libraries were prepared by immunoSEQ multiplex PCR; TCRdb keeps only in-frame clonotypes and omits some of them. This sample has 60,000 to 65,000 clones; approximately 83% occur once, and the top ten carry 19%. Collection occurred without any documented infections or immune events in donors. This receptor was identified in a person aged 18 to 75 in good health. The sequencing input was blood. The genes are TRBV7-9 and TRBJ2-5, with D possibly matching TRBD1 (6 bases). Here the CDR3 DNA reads TGTGCCAGCAGCTTAGAACGGGACACTCTTAACCAGTACTTC. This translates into CASSLERDTLNQYF.